The rows below give T cell receptor beta chains drawn from one sample of a study of T-cell reconstitution after alpha-beta-depleted transplantation in children. TCRdb re-called the PCR reads with MiXCR, one entry per CDR3 protein. The sample has 200,000 to 250,000 distinct CDR3 sequences, under 30% seen once. The sample was PBMCs, taken before TCRalphabeta/CD19-depleted stem cell transplant. The receptors originated from a girl aged 2-10 years with Fanconi anemia, due to receive a stem cell transplant. The CDR3 runs from the conserved cysteine through the conserved F or W. D genes are given only for firm matches. Rows give clone size only sometimes, using once, few, many, or a class for an expanded clone.

CDR3 protein: CASRISGLTDTQYF
CDR3 DNA: TGTGCCAGCAGGATTAGCGGGCTTACAGATACGCAGTATTTT
J gene: TRBJ2-3
clone size: -
D gene: TRBD2
V gene: TRBV27

CDR3 protein: CSATKTGNNSPLHF
CDR3 DNA: TGCAGTGCTACCAAGACAGGGAATAATTCACCCCTCCACTTT
J gene: TRBJ1-6
clone size: many
D gene: TRBD1
V gene: TRBV20-1

CDR3 protein: CSASYSYNSPLHF
CDR3 DNA: TGCAGTGCTAGCTACAGTTATAATTCACCCCTCCACTTT
J gene: TRBJ1-6
clone size: few
D gene: -
V gene: TRBV20-1

CDR3 protein: CASTKLPGQLFQETQYF
CDR3 DNA: TGTGCCAGCACCAAACTACCGGGACAGCTATTCCAAGAGACCCAGTACTTC
J gene: TRBJ2-5
clone size: -
D gene: TRBD1
V gene: TRBV6-1

CDR3 protein: CSVEPLKGQAGHEQFF
CDR3 DNA: TGCAGCGTTGAACCTCTGAAGGGGCAGGCCGGGCATGAGCAGTTCTTC
J gene: TRBJ2-1
clone size: -
D gene: -
V gene: TRBV29-1

CDR3 protein: CASSLPGGVRDEQFF
CDR3 DNA: TGTGCCAGCAGCTTACCCGGAGGGGTTCGCGATGAGCAGTTCTTC
J gene: TRBJ2-1
clone size: few
D gene: -
V gene: TRBV11-2

CDR3 protein: CASSPSWTGGYEQYF
CDR3 DNA: TGTGCCAGCAGCCCATCTTGGACAGGGGGCTACGAGCAGTACTTC
J gene: TRBJ2-7
clone size: -
D gene: TRBD1
V gene: TRBV4-2

CDR3 protein: CSVEVGQGLHTGELFF
CDR3 DNA: TGCAGCGTTGAAGTGGGCCAGGGGCTACACACCGGGGAGCTGTTTTTT
J gene: TRBJ2-2
clone size: many
D gene: -
V gene: TRBV29-1

CDR3 protein: CASSGHPMTEAFF
CDR3 DNA: TGTGCCAGCAGCGGACACCCTATGACTGAAGCTTTCTTT
J gene: TRBJ1-1
clone size: -
D gene: -
V gene: TRBV7-3

CDR3 protein: CAWRDTRELFF
CDR3 DNA: TGTGCCTGGAGAGACACCAGGGAGCTGTTTTTT
J gene: TRBJ2-2
clone size: -
D gene: -
V gene: TRBV30

CDR3 protein: CASSQGNYGYTF
CDR3 DNA: TGTGCCAGCAGCCAAGGGAACTATGGCTACACCTTC
J gene: TRBJ1-2
clone size: many
D gene: -
V gene: TRBV4-2

CDR3 protein: CSAWLAGENTGELFF
CDR3 DNA: TGCAGTGCTTGGCTAGCGGGGGAGAACACCGGGGAGCTGTTTTTT
J gene: TRBJ2-2
clone size: -
D gene: TRBD2
V gene: TRBV20-1

CDR3 protein: CASSLGSGANYGYTF
CDR3 DNA: TGTGCCAGCAGCTTAGGATCTGGAGCTAACTATGGCTACACCTTC
J gene: TRBJ1-2
clone size: few
D gene: -
V gene: TRBV7-8

CDR3 protein: CSARDRGRSNEQFF
CDR3 DNA: TGCAGTGCTAGAGACAGGGGGCGTTCGAATGAGCAGTTCTTC
J gene: TRBJ2-1
clone size: few
D gene: TRBD1
V gene: TRBV20-1

CDR3 protein: CSALGEGTDTQYF
CDR3 DNA: TGCAGTGCTCTGGGGGAGGGCACAGATACGCAGTATTTT
J gene: TRBJ2-3
clone size: many
D gene: -
V gene: TRBV20-1

CDR3 protein: CSVPPEVTYEQYF
CDR3 DNA: TGCAGTGTCCCGCCCGAGGTCACCTACGAGCAGTACTTC
J gene: TRBJ2-7
clone size: few
D gene: -
V gene: TRBV20-1

CDR3 protein: CASRGSGRWQETQYF
CDR3 DNA: TGTGCCAGCAGAGGGAGCGGGAGATGGCAAGAGACCCAGTACTTC
J gene: TRBJ2-5
clone size: many
D gene: TRBD2
V gene: TRBV12-3/TRBV12-4

CDR3 protein: CASSIGTANYGYTF
CDR3 DNA: TGTGCCAGTAGTATAGGCACAGCCAACTATGGCTACACCTTC
J gene: TRBJ1-2
clone size: -
D gene: -
V gene: TRBV19

CDR3 protein: CSARVPGALYNEQFF
CDR3 DNA: TGCAGTGCTAGGGTCCCCGGGGCCCTCTACAATGAGCAGTTCTTC
J gene: TRBJ2-1
clone size: -
D gene: -
V gene: TRBV20-1

CDR3 protein: CASSLEKGGYEQYF
CDR3 DNA: TGCGCCAGCAGCTTGGAGAAGGGTGGGTACGAGCAGTACTTC
J gene: TRBJ2-7
clone size: few
D gene: -
V gene: TRBV5-1

CDR3 protein: CSVVGLAAYNEQFF
CDR3 DNA: TGCAGCGTAGTGGGACTAGCGGCCTACAATGAGCAGTTCTTC
J gene: TRBJ2-1
clone size: -
D gene: TRBD2
V gene: TRBV29-1

CDR3 protein: CASSQERPYEQYF
CDR3 DNA: TGTGCCAGCAGCCAGGAGAGACCCTACGAGCAGTACTTC
J gene: TRBJ2-7
clone size: few
D gene: -
V gene: TRBV7-9

CDR3 protein: CASSELTVAGDPAQFF
CDR3 DNA: TGTGCCAGCAGTGAACTAACTGTAGCGGGAGACCCTGCGCAGTTCTTC
J gene: TRBJ2-1
clone size: many
D gene: TRBD2
V gene: TRBV12-3/TRBV12-4

CDR3 protein: CSVENRDSSYEQYF
CDR3 DNA: TGCAGCGTGGAGAACCGGGACAGCTCCTACGAGCAGTACTTC
J gene: TRBJ2-7
clone size: -
D gene: TRBD1
V gene: TRBV29-1